Listed here are 13 T cell receptor beta chains from one sample, sequenced in a study of regulatory T cells in long-lasting Graves disease. Time point here: newly diagnosed GD, antithyroid drugs for less than 3 months. Preparation of the TCR library used RNA extracted from PBMCs. Building of the TCR beta libraries involved iRepertoire HTBI primers and Arm-PCR of CDR3 regions. From the multiplex PCR reads, TCRdb called clonotypes with MiXCR, one entry per CDR3 protein. The repertoire has 450,000 to 700,000 distinct CDR3 sequences, roughly 14% of them found once; the top ten carry more than 8.5%. These data also formed part of another study, on T cells in Graves' hyperthyroidism and ophthalmopathy.

The specimen was peripheral blood mononuclear cells (PBMCs), collected at new diagnosis, from a patient treated with antithyroid drugs. These receptors were collected from a man under 40 with Graves disease.

The rearrangement joins TRBV7-2 to TRBJ1-4; 9 bases align to TRBD1. Germline V CDR1 and CDR2: SGHTA, FQGNSA. The CDR3 runs 16 residues. V lost 5 bases, J lost 14 bases, and 18 bases stayed unmatched. CDR3 in amino acids: CASSLIQGAALEALFF. In nucleotides, the CDR3 is TGTGCCAGCAGCCTTATACAGGGGGCGGCCCTCGAAGCTCTGTTTTTT.

This clonotype was counted only a few times. The rearrangement joins TRBV2 to TRBJ1-4; TRBD1 aligns across 7 bases. The CDR3 loop spans 15 amino acids. Losses at the gene ends were 5 bases for V and 5 bases for J; bases not matched to a gene: 8. Germline values: CDR1 SNHLY, CDR2 FYNNEI. The CDR3, as DNA: TGTGCCAGCAGTCCCGAGACAGGGAAGAATGAAAAACTGTTTTTT. Translation gives CASSPETGKNEKLFF.

The gene calls are TRBV9 and TRBJ2-2, with 12 bases lining up with TRBD2. CDR3 length equals 16 residues. The V gene's germline CDR1 is SGDLS and CDR2 YYNGEE. The ends lost 3 bases at V and 1 base at J; junction bases unmatched: 1. DNA of the CDR3: TGTGCCAGCAGCGCACTAGCGGGAGGGAACACCGGGGAGCTGTTTTTT. As protein: CASSALAGGNTGELFF.

The chain has TRBV5-5 and TRBJ2-5; 7 nucleotides align to TRBD2. Germline V gene lookup returns CDR1 SGHKS and CDR2 YYEKEE (reference sequence). Trimming cost V 4 bases and J 1 base; bases outside gene matches: 4. This CDR3 contains 14 residues. This chain's CDR3 is CASSRGGFQETQYF. The DNA for the CDR3 is TGTGCCAGCAGCCGCGGGGGTTTCCAAGAGACCCAGTACTTC. Using reference TRBV5-5 and TRBJ2-5 for the parts outside the CDR3, the full variable domain is DAGVTQSPTHLIKTRGQQVTLRCSPISGHKSVSWYQQVLGQGPQFIFQYYEKEERGRGNFPDRFSARQFPNYSSELNVNALLLGDSALYLCASSRGGFQETQYFGPGTRLLVL.

This clonotype was observed many times. The rearrangement links TRBV29-1 to TRBJ2-2, with 14 bases lining up with TRBD2. Germline assignment: CDR1 SQVTM and CDR2 ANQGSEA. There are 16 residues in the CDR3. Losses at the gene ends were 2 bases for V and 5 bases for J; bases not matched to a gene: 4. The CDR3 sequence: CSVETGLAGGTGELFF. The CDR3 region has the DNA TGCAGCGTTGAAACAGGACTAGCGGGAGGAACCGGGGAGCTGTTTTTT.

Ten or more counts support this clonotype. This sequence joins TRBV12-3 or TRBV12-4 and TRBJ2-3; D is unresolved. The germline V and J ends were trimmed by 7 bases and 4 bases, with 9 bases remaining between them. The CDR3 spans 12 residues. CDR3: CASTFISDTQYF. The CDR3 DNA follows: TGTGCCAGCACCTTTATATCAGATACGCAGTATTTT.

This clonotype was seen repeatedly, ten times or more. This chain uses TRBV7-9 with TRBJ2-1; no firm D call. Trimming removed 5 bases at V and 4 bases at J, with 9 bases between. Germline V lookup: CDR1 SEHNR, CDR2 FQNEAQ (reference sequence). The CDR3 sequence is 13 residues long. The CDR3 reads CASSRTAYNEQFF. The CDR3 bases are TGTGCCAGCAGCCGAACAGCTTACAATGAGCAGTTCTTC.

This clonotype was seen many times. J is TRBJ1-1 and V is TRBV3-1, with D possibly TRBD1 on 5 matching bases. The CDR3 is 15 amino acids. CDR1 is LGHDT, CDR2 YNNKEL, per germline (reference sequence). V was cut by 0 bases and J by 8 bases, with 16 bases left in between. CDR3 DNA sequence: TGTGCCAGCAGCCAAGATCTTAGGGACGGAAGAGAAGCTTTCTTT. Residues: CASSQDLRDGREAFF.

This clonotype was found many times. CDR3 nucleotide sequence: TGTGCCAGCAGCACAGCCGGGAGAGCCTACAATGAGCAGTTCTTC. It is translated as CASSTAGRAYNEQFF. The chain couples TRBV9 to TRBJ2-1; D may be TRBD2 (6 bases). The CDR3 contains 15 residues. V lost 4 bases and J lost 2, with 13 bases in between. Germline CDR1 SGDLS, CDR2 YYNGEE.

This clonotype was detected many times. The rearrangement joins TRBV18 to TRBJ2-1; 9 bases match TRBD2. The CDR3 has 14 residues. Germline V lookup: CDR1 KGHSH, CDR2 LQKENI. Trimming took 8 bases from V and 4 from J; bases not matched to a gene: 6. For the CDR3, the DNA is TGTGCCAGCACGAGCGGGAGGAAGTACAATGAGCAGTTCTTC. It codes for CASTSGRKYNEQFF. The entire variable domain, with the rest obtained from reference TRBV18 and TRBJ2-1, is as follows: NAGVMQNPRHLVRRRGQEARLRCSPMKGHSHVYWYRQLPEEGLKFMVYLQKENIIDESGMPKERFSAEFPKEGPSILRIQQVVRGDSAAYFCASTSGRKYNEQFFGPGTRLTVL.

This clonotype has just a few counts. The rearrangement uses TRBV5-1 and TRBJ1-2; D gene unclear. Trimming took off 5 bases at V and 2 bases at J, with 7 bases between the two ends. Germline V gene data show CDR1 as SGHRS and CDR2 as YFSETQ. The CDR3 has 12 amino acids. The CDR3 sequence is CASRDWNYGYTF. The CDR3 region has the DNA TGCGCCAGCAGGGACTGGAACTATGGCTACACCTTC. The variable domain in full, with the rest retrieved from reference TRBV5-1 and TRBJ1-2, is KAGVTQTPRYLIKTRGQQVTLSCSPISGHRSVSWYQQTPGQGLQFLFEYFSETQRNKGNFPGRFSGRQFSNSRSEMNVSTLELGDSALYLCASRDWNYGYTFGSGTRLTVV.

The sample holds a few counts of this clonotype. As DNA, the CDR3 is TGTGCCAGCAGCCTCGCGATCGGGGGCACAGATACGCAGTATTTT. Its protein is CASSLAIGGTDTQYF. The chain couples TRBV3-1 to TRBJ2-3; D is perhaps TRBD2 (5 bases). Germline V gene lookup returns CDR1 LGHDT and CDR2 YNNKEL (reference sequence). V was trimmed by 4 bases and J by 1 base, leaving 12 bases between them. The CDR3 length is 15 residues.

This clonotype came up many times. This chain joins TRBV20-1 and TRBJ2-7; the D gene could be TRBD1 or TRBD2 (5 bases each). This CDR3 spans 14 amino acids. Germline V gene lookup returns CDR1 DFQATT and CDR2 SNEGSKA (reference sequence). V was cut by 0 bases and J by 7 bases, with 16 bases left in between. CDR3 sequence (DNA): TGCAGTGCTAGAGAAGACGGGGCTAGATGGGAGCAGTACTTC. Translating gives CSAREDGARWEQYF.